This passage covers 25 T cell receptor beta chains from one sample sequenced in a study of T cell repertoires in cytomegalovirus infection. Antigen specificity for these receptors is unknown. TCRdb itself ran the reads through MiXCR, one entry per CDR3 protein. Of about 890,000 distinct CDR3 sequences in the sample, approximately 30% are singletons; the top ten hold around an eighth. The source material was cultured CD8+ T cells from PBMCs, sampled from culture after CMV antigen stimulation. These TCRs come from a human donor in good health (CMV status not recorded). Some clones in this sample may be carry-over from other donors' samples.

This chain links TRBV7-9 with TRBJ2-7; D possibly corresponds to TRBD2 (5 bases). The CDR3 is made up of 12 amino acids. Trimming shortened V by 11 bases and J by 2 bases, and 13 bases separated the two germline ends. Looked up from germline, CDR1 is SEHNR and CDR2 is FQNEAQ (reference sequence). The CDR3 DNA follows: TGTGCCGCGGCGGAGGATCCCTACGAGCAGTACTTC. As protein: CAAAEDPYEQYF.

The V and J genes are TRBV25-1 and TRBJ1-3; D remains ambiguous. Germline CDR1 MGHDK, CDR2 SYGVNS. CDR3 length equals 13 residues. The V gene lost 3 bases and the J gene lost 2 bases, with 5 bases spanning the gap. CDR3 bases: TGTGCCAGCAGTGACTATCCTGGAAACACCATATATTTT. Its translation: CASSDYPGNTIYF.

The rearrangement uses TRBV19 and TRBJ2-1; no definite D call. CDR3 size: 14 residues. V was shortened by 5 bases and J by 0 bases, with 8 bases between the two germline ends. Germline lookup yields CDR1 LNHDA and CDR2 SQIVND (reference sequence). CDR3 coding DNA: TGTGCCAGTAGTCCAAACCCCTCCTACAATGAGCAGTTCTTC. This gives the protein CASSPNPSYNEQFF.

This clonotype was recorded at least ten times. The rearrangement joins TRBV7-2 to TRBJ1-1; maybe TRBD1 (6 bases). The CDR3 covers 15 residues. Germline V gene sequence: CDR1 SGHTA, CDR2 FQGNSA. With 5 bases removed from V and 0 bases from J, the gap between germline ends came to 13 bases. Written as DNA, the CDR3 is TGTGCCAGCAGCAGAGCGGGACATTTGAACACTGAAGCTTTCTTT. Translated: CASSRAGHLNTEAFF.

Ten or more counts support this clonotype. The J gene is TRBJ1-5, the V gene TRBV7-6; possibly TRBD1 for D (6 bases). Germline V gene data show CDR1 as SGHVS and CDR2 as FNYEAQ. Trimming removed 2 bases from V and 8 bases from J, with 16 bases in between. The CDR3 contains 15 residues. CDR3 residues: CASSLLVDSREPQHF. The CDR3 nucleotides are TGTGCCAGCAGCTTACTAGTGGACAGTCGCGAGCCCCAGCATTTT.

The chain is built from TRBV28 and TRBJ2-2, with TRBD2 identical over 8 bases. The trim removed 3 bases at V and 7 bases at J, leaving 10 bases unmatched. Germline V gene lookup returns CDR1 MDHEN and CDR2 SYDVKM. This CDR3 region has 16 residues. CDR3 region: CASSLALAALDGELFF. The CDR3, as DNA: TGTGCCAGCAGTTTGGCACTAGCGGCCTTGGACGGGGAGCTGTTTTTT.

In this sample, this clonotype turned up many times. The rearrangement joins TRBV10-1 to TRBJ2-5; 9 positions agree with TRBD2. The CDR3 loop spans 15 amino acids. Germline lookup yields CDR1 WNHNN and CDR2 SYGVQD (reference sequence). Germline trimming cut 3 bases from V and 0 bases from J; bases unmatched to any gene: 2. The DNA of the CDR3 is TGCGCCAGCAGTGACCTAGCGGGGAACCAAGAGACCCAGTACTTC. It is translated as CASSDLAGNQETQYF.

This clonotype was counted ten times or more. The chain uses TRBV19 and TRBJ2-1; possibly TRBD1 or TRBD2 for D (6 bases each). The CDR3 is made up of 15 amino acids. Per the germline V gene, CDR1 is LNHDA and CDR2 is SQIVND (reference sequence). The germline V and J ends were trimmed by 3 bases and 9 bases, with 18 bases remaining between them. The CDR3 loop reads CASSMAWGATAEQFF. The CDR3 nucleotides read TGTGCCAGTAGTATGGCTTGGGGGGCGACGGCTGAGCAGTTCTTC.

The V call is TRBV20-1, the J call TRBJ2-2; 8 nucleotides align to TRBD1. The V gene end was trimmed by 3 bases and the J gene end by 6 bases; junction bases not matched to a gene: 18. Germline CDR1 and CDR2: DFQATT and SNEGSKA (reference sequence). The CDR3 has 18 residues. The CDR3 DNA reads TGCAGTGCTAGCCCGGCAGGGGGCGTTCCACCAGCCCCCGGGGAGCTGTTTTTT. Its protein is CSASPAGGVPPAPGELFF.

V is TRBV2 and J is TRBJ1-3; D is undetermined. V was pared by 9 bases and J by 2 bases, with 17 bases between. The length of the CDR3 is 15 residues. In germline, CDR1 is SNHLY, CDR2 FYNNEI. For the CDR3, the DNA is TGTGCCAGTATAGTGACGTTTACGACTGGAAACACCATATATTTT. Protein sequence: CASIVTFTTGNTIYF.

This rearrangement joins TRBV6-2 or TRBV6-3 to TRBJ2-7; a weak D match, TRBD1 (5 bases). This CDR3 has 13 residues. The germline CDR1 and CDR2 sequences are MNHEY and SVGEGT. V lost 6 bases and J lost 4, with 13 bases in between. As DNA, the CDR3 is TGTGCCAGCAGCAGAGGACAATCGTACGAGCAGTACGTC. This encodes CASSRGQSYEQYV.

This clonotype occurred a few times. A read error is possible here, since a much larger clone lies one base away. The genes are TRBV7-2 and TRBJ1-5, with TRBD1 identical over 11 bases. CDR3 length equals 16 residues. Germline CDR1 reads SGHTA; CDR2 reads FQGNSA. CDR3 protein: CVSSRGTGGSNQPQHF. The CDR3 DNA is TGTGTCAGCAGCCGCGGGACAGGGGGTAGCAATCAGCCCCAGCATTTT. Complete variable domain (other parts from reference TRBV7-2 and TRBJ1-5): GAGVSQSPSNKVTEKGKDVELRCDPISGHTALYWYRQSLGQGLEFLIYFQGNSAPDKSGLPSDRFSAERTGGSVSTLTIQRTQQEDSAVYLCVSSRGTGGSNQPQHFGDGTRLSIL.

CDR3 DNA: TGTGCCAGCAGGAACGGGACAGGGAGTTACGAGCAGTACGTC. Translation: CASRNGTGSYEQYV. V gene TRBV11-3 combines with J gene TRBJ2-7, with 9 bases fitting TRBD1. Germline CDR1 SGHNT, CDR2 YENEEA. The CDR3 is made up of 14 amino acids. Unmatched junction bases numbered 7, after V lost 6 bases and J lost 4 bases.

This clonotype was picked up a small number of times. V and J are TRBV12-3 or TRBV12-4 and TRBJ1-2; the D gene is possibly TRBD1 (5 bases). The CDR3 contains 16 residues. Trimming cost V 2 bases and J 0 bases, with 13 bases left between them. The CDR3 sequence is CASSLTGLPPNYGYTF. Here the CDR3 DNA reads TGTGCCAGCAGTTTAACAGGCCTCCCCCCTAACTATGGCTACACCTTC.

V gene TRBV7-6 combines with J gene TRBJ2-1, with TRBD1 matching over 10 bases. V gave up 5 bases and J gave up 6 bases; unmatched junction bases: 4. This CDR3 is 14 amino acids long. Germline V gives CDR1 SGHVS, CDR2 FNYEAQ. The CDR3 DNA reads TGTGCCAGCAGCCCGACAGGGGGCTTCAATGAGCAGTTCTTC. Residues: CASSPTGGFNEQFF.

This clonotype was seen more than once but under ten times. The chain uses TRBV27 and TRBJ2-3, with no clear D. The CDR3 has 14 residues. V lost 1 base, J lost 2 bases, and 7 bases lay in between. The germline CDR1 and CDR2 sequences are MNHEY and SMNVEV (reference sequence). CDR3 in DNA: TGTGCCAGCAGTTTATATCGGTACACAGATACGCAGTATTTT. This translates into CASSLYRYTDTQYF.

This clonotype was observed at least ten times. V and J are TRBV6-2 or TRBV6-3 and TRBJ2-3; D not resolved. CDR3 length: 12 residues. The V and J ends lost 0 bases and 4 bases respectively, with 2 bases between them. Germline CDR1 is MNHEY and CDR2 is SVGEGT. The CDR3 nucleotides read TGTGCCAGCAGTTACTCGCCAGATACGCAGTATTTT. Its protein product is CASSYSPDTQYF.

The sample holds a few counts of this clonotype. The chain carries TRBV6-2 or TRBV6-3 and TRBJ2-3, with 9 nucleotides matching TRBD2. V shed 9 bases and J 2 bases; nucleotides not matched to a gene: 6. The CDR3 extends over 14 amino acids. Germline CDR1 and CDR2: MNHEY and SVGEGT. The CDR3 protein is CASLSGGYTDTQYF. The CDR3 coding sequence is TGTGCCAGTCTTAGCGGGGGTTACACAGATACGCAGTATTTT.

This clonotype was observed at least ten times. The chain uses TRBV7-2 and TRBJ2-5; 7 bases line up with TRBD1. The trim removed 5 bases at V and 5 bases at J, leaving 5 bases unmatched. The CDR3 covers 13 residues. Germline V gene sequence: CDR1 SGHTA, CDR2 FQGNSA. The CDR3 loop is CASSRQGGETQYF. The CDR3 nucleotides read TGTGCCAGCAGCCGACAGGGTGGTGAGACCCAGTACTTC.

In this sample, this clonotype turned up many times. The chain employs TRBV7-8 and TRBJ2-7, with 10 bases that match TRBD2. The CDR3 sequence is 15 residues long. Trimming removed 1 base from V and 5 bases from J; junction bases left unmatched: 5. Germline V gene sequence: CDR1 SGHVS, CDR2 FQNEAQ. The CDR3 here is CASSLELAGHHEQYF. The CDR3 DNA reads as TGTGCCAGCAGCTTAGAACTAGCGGGGCACCACGAGCAGTACTTC.

This clonotype turned up a few times. V is TRBV27 and J is TRBJ2-1; 13 bases are shared with TRBD2. Germline CDR1 reads MNHEY; CDR2 reads SMNVEV (reference sequence). The length of the CDR3 is 16 residues. Unmatched junction bases numbered 5, after V lost 5 bases and J lost 4 bases. The chain's CDR3 is CASSATSGGAYNEQFF. As DNA, the CDR3 is TGTGCCAGCAGTGCTACTAGCGGGGGGGCTTACAATGAGCAGTTCTTC.

This clonotype was recorded many times. The V and J genes are TRBV7-2 and TRBJ2-1; tentatively, D is TRBD1 or TRBD2 (7 bases each). Germline V gene sequence: CDR1 SGHTA, CDR2 FQGNSA. Trimming removed 2 bases from V and 8 bases from J, with 25 bases in between. The CDR3 has 18 amino acids. The CDR3 loop reads CASSLNKGEGARMDEQFF. CDR3 DNA: TGTGCCAGCAGCTTAAATAAGGGGGAGGGGGCGCGGATGGATGAGCAGTTCTTC.

The chain has TRBV5-5 and TRBJ2-3, with a possible D match to TRBD1 (6 bases). Trimming took 2 bases from V and 7 from J, leaving 14 bases between them. The germline gives CDR1 SGHKS, CDR2 YYEKEE (reference sequence). This CDR3 spans 14 amino acids. For the CDR3, the DNA is TGTGCCAGCAGCTTAAGGACAGCGGAGAATACGCAGTATTTT. Its translation is CASSLRTAENTQYF.

This clonotype was found a few times. V is TRBV6-2 or TRBV6-3 and J is TRBJ2-1, with D perhaps matching TRBD1 (5 bases). V was shortened by 3 bases and J by 12 bases, with 9 bases between the two germline ends. CDR1 and CDR2 (germline): MNHEY, SVGEGT. There are 11 residues in the CDR3. The DNA of the CDR3 is TGTGCCAGCAGTTATACAGGTGGGCAGTTCTTC. Translated: CASSYTGGQFF.

This clonotype occurred once. CDR3 protein: CASSQDGGGRLGAFF. In DNA form, the CDR3 reads TGCGCCAGCAGCCAAGATGGGGGGGGACGTCTTGGAGCTTTCTTT. The V gene is TRBV4-1, the J gene TRBJ1-1, with a possible D match to TRBD1 (5 bases). Trimming shortened V by 0 bases and J by 10 bases, and 18 bases separated the two germline ends. Germline V gene lookup returns CDR1 MGHRA and CDR2 YSYEKL. CDR3 length equals 15 residues.